This T cell receptor beta chain comes out of a study of blood T cell repertoires in COVID-19. Study at large: Sites in the United States, Italy and Spain provided acute and convalescent COVID-19 samples. Sources were T cells, B-cell-depleted T cells, or PBMCs; the material itself was cDNA or gDNA.

CDR1 is MDHEN and CDR2 is SYDVKM in the germline V gene. This CDR3 spans 15 amino acids. The V segment lost 7 bases and the J segment 7 bases; nucleotides outside the gene matches: 7. Per the authors' pipeline: By means of reference gene primer amplification, nucleated cell counts were estimated. Assay used: immunoSEQ multiplex PCR; TCRdb lists only in-frame clones, some missing. That table furnishes V, J and clone size, whereas the DNA furnished D and trimming. The sample contains around 84,000 clones, 65% to 85% of which appear only once. The rearrangement joins TRBV28 to TRBJ2-1; 13 bases line up with TRBD2. The sequenced sample was peripheral blood. The TCR was taken from an elderly man with active or convalescent COVID-19. The CDR3 bases are TGTGCCAGCACACTAGCGGGGGGGCCTAGGAATGAGCAGTTCTTC. It yields the protein CASTLAGGPRNEQFF.